This paragraph reports one T cell receptor beta chain. What it recognizes is unknown. Then a second PCR, running roughly 7 to 11 cycles, was carried out with a sample-barcoded 5' primer and a J-beta primer mix. One entry per CDR3 protein results from TCRdb running MiXCR on the 5' RACE reads. Of approximately 2,000,000 distinct CDR3 sequences in the sample, roughly 43% were seen once. Isolated per sample were at least 7 million PBMCs. The extraction recovered at least 6 micrograms of total RNA per sample. From germline, CDR1 is MNHEY and CDR2 SVGEGT. Trimming cost V 2 bases and J 0 bases, with 13 bases left between them. CDR3 length equals 16 residues. This sample stems from a study of blood T cells in healthy people across ages. Overall study results and limits: The recorded TCR beta diversity per million T cells decreased in a roughly linear manner with age. Among long-lived donors, naive CD4+ cells were more numerous and diversity higher than in aged donors.

This chain joins TRBV6-2 or TRBV6-3 and TRBJ1-1; possibly TRBD1 for D (5 bases). The sequence was obtained from a human donor in good health. The sequencing sample was made of blood. The CDR3 sequence: CASSYARTLLNTEAFF. CDR3 nucleotides: TGTGCCAGCAGTTACGCCCGGACACTCCTGAACACTGAAGCTTTCTTT.